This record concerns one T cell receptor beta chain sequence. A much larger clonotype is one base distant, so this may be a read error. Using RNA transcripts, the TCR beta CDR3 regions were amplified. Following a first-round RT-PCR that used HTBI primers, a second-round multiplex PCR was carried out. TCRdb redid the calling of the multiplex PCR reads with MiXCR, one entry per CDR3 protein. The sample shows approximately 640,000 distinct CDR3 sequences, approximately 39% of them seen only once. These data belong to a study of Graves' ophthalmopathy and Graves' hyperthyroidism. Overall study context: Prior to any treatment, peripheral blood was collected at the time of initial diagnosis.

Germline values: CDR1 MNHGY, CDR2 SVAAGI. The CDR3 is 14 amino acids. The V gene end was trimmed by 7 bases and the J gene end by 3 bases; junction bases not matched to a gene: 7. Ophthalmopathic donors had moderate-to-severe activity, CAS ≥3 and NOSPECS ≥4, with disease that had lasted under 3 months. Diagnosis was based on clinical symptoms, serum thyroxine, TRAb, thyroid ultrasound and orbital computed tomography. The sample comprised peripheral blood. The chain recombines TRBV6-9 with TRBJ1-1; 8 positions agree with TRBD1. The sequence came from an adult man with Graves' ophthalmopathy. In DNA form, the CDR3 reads TGTGCCAGCACAGGGAGACAGGGGTACACTGAAGCTTTCTTT. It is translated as CASTGRQGYTEAFF.